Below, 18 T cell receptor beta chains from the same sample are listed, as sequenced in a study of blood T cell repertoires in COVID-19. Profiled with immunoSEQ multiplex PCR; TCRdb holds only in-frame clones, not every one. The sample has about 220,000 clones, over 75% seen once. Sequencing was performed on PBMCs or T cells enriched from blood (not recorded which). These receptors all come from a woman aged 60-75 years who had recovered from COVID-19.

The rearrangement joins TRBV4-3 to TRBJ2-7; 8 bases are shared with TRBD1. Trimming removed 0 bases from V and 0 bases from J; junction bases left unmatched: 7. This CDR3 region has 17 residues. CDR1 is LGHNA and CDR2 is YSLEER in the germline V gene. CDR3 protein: CASSQDLRTGTSYEQYF. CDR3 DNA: TGCGCCAGCAGCCAAGATCTTAGGACAGGGACCTCCTACGAGCAGTACTTC.

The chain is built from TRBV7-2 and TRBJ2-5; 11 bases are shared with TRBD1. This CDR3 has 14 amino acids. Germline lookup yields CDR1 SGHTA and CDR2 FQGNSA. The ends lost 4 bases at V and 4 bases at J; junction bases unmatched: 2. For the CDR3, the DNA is TGTGCCAGCAGCTCGGACAGGGGGCGAGAGACCCAGTACTTC. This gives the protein CASSSDRGRETQYF.

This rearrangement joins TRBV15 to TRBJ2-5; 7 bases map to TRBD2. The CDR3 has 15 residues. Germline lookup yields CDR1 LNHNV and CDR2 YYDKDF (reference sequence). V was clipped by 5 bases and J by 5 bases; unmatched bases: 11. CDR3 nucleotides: TGTGCCACCAGCCCTGCTAGACTAGCAAGGGAGACCCAGTACTTC. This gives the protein CATSPARLARETQYF. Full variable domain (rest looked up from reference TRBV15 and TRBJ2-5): DAMVIQNPRYQVTQFGKPVTLSCSQTLNHNVMYWYQQKSSQAPKLLFHYYDKDFNNEADTPDNFQSRRPNTSFCFLDIRSPGLGDTAMYLCATSPARLARETQYFGPGTRLLVL.

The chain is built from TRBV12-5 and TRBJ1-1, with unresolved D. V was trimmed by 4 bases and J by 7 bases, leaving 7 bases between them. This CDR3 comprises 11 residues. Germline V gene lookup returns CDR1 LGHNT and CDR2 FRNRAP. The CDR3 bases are TGTGCTAGTGGTTATCACGGTGAAGCTTTCTTT. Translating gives CASGYHGEAFF.

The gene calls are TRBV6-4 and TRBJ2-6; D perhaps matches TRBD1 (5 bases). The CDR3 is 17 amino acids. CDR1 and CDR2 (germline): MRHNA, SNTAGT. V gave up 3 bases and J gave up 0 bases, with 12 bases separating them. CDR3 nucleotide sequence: TGTGCCAGCAGTGAGAGATCGACAGTCTCTGGGGCCAACGTCCTGACTTTC. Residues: CASSERSTVSGANVLTF.

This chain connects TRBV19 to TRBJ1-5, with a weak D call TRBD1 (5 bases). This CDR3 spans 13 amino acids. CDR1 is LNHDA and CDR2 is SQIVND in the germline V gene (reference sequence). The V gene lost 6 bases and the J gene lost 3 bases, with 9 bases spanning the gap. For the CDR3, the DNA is TGTGCCAGTAGCGACAGCATCAATCAGCCCCAGCATTTT. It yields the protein CASSDSINQPQHF.

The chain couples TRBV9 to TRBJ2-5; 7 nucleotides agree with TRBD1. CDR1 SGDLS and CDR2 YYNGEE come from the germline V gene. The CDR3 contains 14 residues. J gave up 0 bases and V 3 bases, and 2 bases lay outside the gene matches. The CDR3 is CASSAGTDQETQYF. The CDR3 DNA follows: TGTGCCAGCAGCGCGGGGACAGACCAAGAGACCCAGTACTTC.

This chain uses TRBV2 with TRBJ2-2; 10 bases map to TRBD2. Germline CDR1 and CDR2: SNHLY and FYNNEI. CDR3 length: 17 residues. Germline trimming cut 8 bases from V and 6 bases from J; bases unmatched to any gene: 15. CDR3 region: CASAPRRLAGAAGELFF. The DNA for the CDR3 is TGTGCCAGCGCGCCTCGGCGTCTAGCGGGGGCGGCCGGGGAGCTGTTTTTT.

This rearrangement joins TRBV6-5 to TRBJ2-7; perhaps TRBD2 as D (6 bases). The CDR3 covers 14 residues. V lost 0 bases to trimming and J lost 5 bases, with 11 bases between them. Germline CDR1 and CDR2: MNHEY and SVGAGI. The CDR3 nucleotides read TGTGCCAGCAGTTACTCGGGGGGAGTTGACGAGCAGTACTTC. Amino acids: CASSYSGGVDEQYF.

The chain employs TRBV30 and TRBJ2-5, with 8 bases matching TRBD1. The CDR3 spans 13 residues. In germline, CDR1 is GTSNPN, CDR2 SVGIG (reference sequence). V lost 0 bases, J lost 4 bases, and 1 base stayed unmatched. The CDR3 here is CAWSVGQGETQYF. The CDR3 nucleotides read TGTGCCTGGAGTGTAGGACAGGGAGAGACCCAGTACTTC.

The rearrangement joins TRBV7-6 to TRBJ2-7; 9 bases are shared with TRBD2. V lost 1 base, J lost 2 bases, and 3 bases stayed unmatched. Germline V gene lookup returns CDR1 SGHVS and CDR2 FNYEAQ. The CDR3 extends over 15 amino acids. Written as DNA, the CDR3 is TGTGCCAGCAGCTTAGGGACTAGCGCGCCCTACGAGCAGTACTTC. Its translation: CASSLGTSAPYEQYF. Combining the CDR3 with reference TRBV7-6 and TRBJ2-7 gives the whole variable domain GAGVSQSPRYKVTKRGQDVALRCDPISGHVSLYWYRQALGQGPEFLTYFNYEAQQDKSGLPNDRFSAERPEGSISTLTIQRTEQRDSAMYRCASSLGTSAPYEQYFGPGTRLTVT.

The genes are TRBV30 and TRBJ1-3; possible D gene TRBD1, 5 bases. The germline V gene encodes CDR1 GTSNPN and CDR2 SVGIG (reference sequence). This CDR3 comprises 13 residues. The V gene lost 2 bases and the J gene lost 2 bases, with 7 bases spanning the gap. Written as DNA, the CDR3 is TGTGCCTGGAGTAAGGGGACTGGAAACACCATATATTTT. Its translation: CAWSKGTGNTIYF.

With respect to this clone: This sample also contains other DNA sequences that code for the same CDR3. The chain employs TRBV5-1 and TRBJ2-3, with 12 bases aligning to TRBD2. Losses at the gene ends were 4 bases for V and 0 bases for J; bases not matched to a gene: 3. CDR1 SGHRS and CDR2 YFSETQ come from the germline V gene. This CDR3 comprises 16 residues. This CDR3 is CASSPGTSGSTDTQYF. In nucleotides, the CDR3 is TGCGCCAGCAGCCCCGGGACTAGCGGGAGCACAGATACGCAGTATTTT.

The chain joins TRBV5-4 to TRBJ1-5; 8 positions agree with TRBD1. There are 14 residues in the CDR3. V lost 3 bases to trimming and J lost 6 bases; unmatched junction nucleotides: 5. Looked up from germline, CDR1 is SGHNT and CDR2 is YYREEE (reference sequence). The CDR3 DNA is TGTGCCAGCAGCTCCCAGGGGGCTGGTCAGCCCCAGCATTTT. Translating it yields CASSSQGAGQPQHF.

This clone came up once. CDR3 nucleotide sequence: TGTGCCAGCAGCTCGGACAGGGACAATGAGCAGTTCTTC. As protein: CASSSDRDNEQFF. The chain uses TRBV5-8 and TRBJ2-1; 8 bases agree with TRBD1. There are 13 residues in the CDR3. Germline-derived CDR1 and CDR2 are SGHTS and YDEGEE. V lost 3 bases to trimming and J lost 5 bases; unmatched junction nucleotides: 1. Full variable domain (missing parts from reference TRBV5-8 and TRBJ2-1): EAGVTQSPTHLIKTRGQQATLRCSPISGHTSVYWYQQALGLGLQFLLWYDEGEERNRGNFPPRFSGRQFPNYSSELNVNALELEDSALYLCASSSDRDNEQFFGPGTRLTVL.

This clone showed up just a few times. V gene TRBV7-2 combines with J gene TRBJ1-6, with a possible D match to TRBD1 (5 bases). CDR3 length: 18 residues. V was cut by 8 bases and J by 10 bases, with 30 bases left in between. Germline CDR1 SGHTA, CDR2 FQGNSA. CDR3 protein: CASSGNKTASYPISPLHF. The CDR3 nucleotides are TGTGCCAGCTCCGGAAATAAGACAGCATCATACCCTATCTCACCCCTCCACTTT. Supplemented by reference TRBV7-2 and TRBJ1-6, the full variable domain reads GAGVSQSPSNKVTEKGKDVELRCDPISGHTALYWYRQSLGQGLEFLIYFQGNSAPDKSGLPSDRFSAERTGGSVSTLTIQRTQQEDSAVYLCASSGNKTASYPISPLHFGNGTRLTVT.

This chain's CDR3 is CASSYSNRQLGEKLFF. CDR3 DNA: TGTGCCAGCAGTTACTCGAATCGCCAGCTAGGTGAAAAACTGTTTTTT. This chain connects TRBV6-5 to TRBJ1-4; D unresolved. The CDR3 contains 16 residues. Germline CDR1 is MNHEY and CDR2 is SVGAGI. Trimming took off 0 bases at V and 7 bases at J, with 15 bases between the two ends.

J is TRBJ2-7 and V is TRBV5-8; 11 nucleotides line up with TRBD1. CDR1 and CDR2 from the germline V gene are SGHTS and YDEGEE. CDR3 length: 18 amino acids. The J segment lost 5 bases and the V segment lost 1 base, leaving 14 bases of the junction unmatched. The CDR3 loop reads CASSLHEGGTGGFHEQYF. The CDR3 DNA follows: TGTGCCAGCAGCTTGCATGAGGGCGGGACAGGGGGTTTCCACGAGCAGTACTTC. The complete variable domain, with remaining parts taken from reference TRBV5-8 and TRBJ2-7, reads EAGVTQSPTHLIKTRGQQATLRCSPISGHTSVYWYQQALGLGLQFLLWYDEGEERNRGNFPPRFSGRQFPNYSSELNVNALELEDSALYLCASSLHEGGTGGFHEQYFGPGTRLTVT.